The next 24 T cell receptor beta chains were all read from a single sample in a study of technical replicates of blood from a handful of donors listed by TCRdb under 2017. Library preparation used the immunoSEQ multiplex PCR assay. Drawn from immuneACCESS, this table holds only the in-frame rearrangements with V and J called that TCRdb kept. Clones are partly lost; checked studies trace under half to an unresolved V gene and leave the rest unexplained. For this sample the table gives some 11,000 clones, of which about 90% were detected only once. The ten most abundant clones make up 8.5% of the sample. Sequenced: PBMCs. The receptors were gathered from a human donor in good health.

The rearrangement links TRBV19 to TRBJ1-1; a weak D match, TRBD1 (6 bases). V was clipped by 9 bases and J by 6 bases, with 20 bases between them. This CDR3 region has 14 residues. Germline V gene lookup returns CDR1 LNHDA and CDR2 SQIVND (reference sequence). In DNA, the CDR3 is TGTGCCAGCACCTTCGGGGGGCTGGGATCTGAAGCTTTCTTT. This codes for CASTFGGLGSEAFF.

The genes are TRBV18 and TRBJ2-5; 12 bases line up with TRBD2. CDR3 size: 14 residues. Germline V gene lookup returns CDR1 KGHSH and CDR2 LQKENI. V lost 3 bases to trimming and J lost 5 bases; unmatched junction nucleotides: 1. The DNA for the CDR3 is TGTGCCAGCTCACCGGGACTAGCGGGCGAGACCCAGTACTTC. Encoded protein: CASSPGLAGETQYF.

This chain joins TRBV15 and TRBJ2-1, with TRBD2 matching over 10 bases. Germline V gene data show CDR1 as LNHNV and CDR2 as YYDKDF (reference sequence). V dropped 10 bases and J dropped 0; count of bases not matched to a gene: 9. The CDR3 extends over 16 amino acids. The CDR3 DNA reads TGTGCCATAGGGACTAGCGCCACGAGCTCCTACAATGAGCAGTTCTTC. As protein: CAIGTSATSSYNEQFF.

The chain combines TRBV15 with TRBJ2-1, with D tentatively TRBD2 (6 bases). This CDR3 is 16 amino acids long. Germline loops: CDR1 LNHNV, CDR2 YYDKDF (reference sequence). Trimming pared 3 bases from V and 10 bases from J, leaving 22 bases between. For the CDR3, the DNA is TGTGCCACCAGCAGGGGCCGGGACTCCTCAATGAGGGAGCAGTTCTTC. Its protein is CATSRGRDSSMREQFF.

The CDR3 bases are TGTGCCAGCCGCGGGACCGACAATGAGCAGTTCTTC. Residues: CASRGTDNEQFF. The chain has TRBV14 and TRBJ2-1, with D perhaps matching TRBD2 (6 bases). Between the trimmed V and J ends, which lost 8 bases and 5 bases, there was a span of 10 bases. The CDR3 consists of 12 residues. In germline, CDR1 is SGHDN, CDR2 FVKESK.

This clone has only a few counts. The CDR3 bases are TGCGCCAGCAGCTTGGGTGGCGGGAGGGGTAACGAGCAGTACTTC. Its protein product is CASSLGGGRGNEQYF. The chain uses TRBV5-1 and TRBJ2-7, with TRBD2 matching over 9 bases. The CDR3 is made up of 15 amino acids. Trimming cost V 0 bases and J 5 bases; bases outside gene matches: 6. Germline V gives CDR1 SGHRS, CDR2 YFSETQ.

The V gene is TRBV7-3, the J gene TRBJ2-2, with TRBD1 matching 7 bases. The germline V gene has CDR1 SGHTA and CDR2 FQGTGA. Trimming cost V 7 bases and J 4 bases; bases outside gene matches: 6. The CDR3 runs to 14 residues. CDR3 amino acids: CASKEQGSTGELFF. The CDR3 DNA follows: TGTGCCAGCAAAGAACAGGGGAGCACCGGGGAGCTGTTTTTT.

V gene TRBV6-1 combines with J gene TRBJ1-2; the D is unclear. From germline, CDR1 is MNHNS and CDR2 SASEGT. The CDR3 consists of 12 residues. Trimming cost V 4 bases and J 3 bases, with 6 bases left between them. The CDR3: CASSGGHYGYTF. CDR3 bases: TGTGCCAGCAGTGGAGGGCACTATGGCTACACCTTC.

V and J are TRBV5-1 and TRBJ2-2, with unresolved D. This CDR3 is built from 14 residues. Germline CDR1 and CDR2: SGHRS and YFSETQ. The germline V and J ends were trimmed by 2 bases and 2 bases, with 7 bases remaining between them. The CDR3 loop is CASSFQANTGELFF. The DNA for the CDR3 is TGCGCCAGCAGCTTCCAGGCCAACACCGGGGAGCTGTTTTTT.

The chain uses TRBV27 and TRBJ2-3; 8 positions match TRBD1. V lost 4 bases to trimming and J lost 7 bases; unmatched junction nucleotides: 10. The germline gives CDR1 MNHEY, CDR2 SMNVEV (reference sequence). The CDR3 totals 15 residues. The CDR3 DNA sequence: TGTGCCAGCAGTTGGGGCAGGGGGCCGGGGAATACGCAGTATTTT. Protein sequence: CASSWGRGPGNTQYF.

This chain connects TRBV29-1 to TRBJ1-4; D uncertain. Trimming cost V 0 bases and J 10 bases, with 21 bases left between them. Germline CDR1 and CDR2: SQVTM and ANQGSEA. This CDR3 comprises 16 residues. This chain's CDR3 is CSVEDQKSGIIGKLFF. In DNA, the CDR3 is TGCAGCGTTGAAGATCAGAAATCGGGAATTATTGGAAAACTGTTTTTT. Supplemented by reference TRBV29-1 and TRBJ1-4, the full variable domain reads SAVISQKPSRDICQRGTSLTIQCQVDSQVTMMFWYRQQPGQSLTLIATANQGSEATYESGFVIDKFPISRPNLTFSTLTVSNMSPEDSSIYLCSVEDQKSGIIGKLFFGSGTQLSVL.

The genes are TRBV4-2 and TRBJ2-1; D ambiguous. Trimming stripped 0 bases from V and 16 bases from J, with 16 bases between. This CDR3 spans 13 amino acids. Germline V gene sequence: CDR1 LGHNA, CDR2 YNFKEQ. The CDR3 bases are TGTGCCAGCAGCCAAGATGTGGCTAGTCGGTACTTCTTC. It codes for CASSQDVASRYFF.

The rearrangement uses TRBV7-9 and TRBJ1-3; TRBD1 might be the D (5 bases). Germline loops: CDR1 SEHNR, CDR2 FQNEAQ (reference sequence). V lost 5 bases, J lost 0 bases, and 11 bases lay in between. This CDR3 contains 15 residues. The CDR3 nucleotides are TGTGCCAGCAGCCGGGACTCAGACTCTGGAAACACCATATATTTT. Protein sequence: CASSRDSDSGNTIYF. The entire variable domain, with the rest obtained from reference TRBV7-9 and TRBJ1-3, is as follows: DTGVSQNPRHKITKRGQNVTFRCDPISEHNRLYWYRQTLGQGPEFLTYFQNEAQLEKSRLLSDRFSAERPKGSFSTLEIQRTEQGDSAMYLCASSRDSDSGNTIYFGEGSWLTVV.

The genes are TRBV7-8 and TRBJ1-2, with TRBD1 matching 8 bases. V was pared by 6 bases and J by 7 bases, with 10 bases of the junction left unmatched. This CDR3 has 14 residues. Germline lookup yields CDR1 SGHVS and CDR2 FQNEAQ. The CDR3 is CASRPPGQAGGYTF. The CDR3 bases are TGTGCCAGCAGACCCCCGGGACAGGCTGGTGGCTACACCTTC.

The chain carries TRBV18 and TRBJ2-7; 9 bases agree with TRBD2. Germline V gene sequence: CDR1 KGHSH, CDR2 LQKENI. The CDR3 sequence is 16 residues long. V lost 0 bases, J lost 6 bases, and 9 bases stayed unmatched. CDR3 loop: CASSPPVLAGLGEQYF. For the CDR3, the DNA is TGTGCCAGCTCACCACCGGTCCTAGCGGGATTAGGCGAGCAGTACTTC.

The chain uses TRBV7-7 and TRBJ2-1, with 7 nucleotides matching TRBD2. V gave up 4 bases and J gave up 4 bases; unmatched junction bases: 10. The CDR3 totals 16 residues. CDR1 and CDR2 from the germline V gene are SSHAT and FNYEAQ (reference sequence). The CDR3 loop reads CASSSKQTSWYNEQFF. CDR3 bases: TGTGCCAGCAGCTCAAAGCAGACTAGCTGGTACAATGAGCAGTTCTTC.

This chain uses TRBV30 with TRBJ1-2; possible D gene TRBD1, 5 bases. V gave up 0 bases and J gave up 6 bases, with 11 bases separating them. Germline CDR1 and CDR2: GTSNPN and SVGIG (reference sequence). The length of the CDR3 is 13 residues. In nucleotides, the CDR3 is TGTGCCTGGAGTGTACTGGCAGGGAATGGCTACACCTTC. It encodes CAWSVLAGNGYTF.

The rearrangement uses TRBV5-4 and TRBJ2-1; D perhaps matches TRBD1 (5 bases). Trimming cost V 2 bases and J 5 bases, with 8 bases left between them. The CDR3 is 13 residues long. Germline CDR1 is SGHNT and CDR2 is YYREEE (reference sequence). CDR3 sequence (DNA): TGTGCCAGCAGCTTTGACAGACACAATGAGCAGTTCTTC. Amino acids: CASSFDRHNEQFF.

The chain joins TRBV6-5 to TRBJ2-2; 8 positions match TRBD2. V shed 4 bases and J 7 bases; nucleotides not matched to a gene: 11. Germline-derived CDR1 and CDR2 are MNHEY and SVGAGI. The CDR3 consists of 16 residues. The DNA of the CDR3 is TGTGCCAGCAGTTCCATCGGGAGGGCGGTTGTCGGGGAGCTGTTTTTT. This codes for CASSSIGRAVVGELFF.

This clone was detected a few times. The chain carries TRBV2 and TRBJ1-5; 9 bases align to TRBD1. Germline values: CDR1 SNHLY, CDR2 FYNNEI. CDR3 length: 15 amino acids. The V segment lost 4 bases and the J segment 6 bases; nucleotides outside the gene matches: 7. The CDR3 here is CASSAVQGAGQPQHF. The DNA for the CDR3 is TGTGCCAGCAGTGCGGTACAGGGGGCTGGTCAGCCCCAGCATTTT.

The chain joins TRBV7-9 to TRBJ2-6; 9 bases line up with TRBD2. CDR3 length equals 19 residues. V shed 2 bases, J shed 2 bases, and the junction held 10 bases outside the gene matches. CDR1 is SEHNR, CDR2 FQNEAQ, per germline (reference sequence). The CDR3 bases are TGTGCCAGCAGCTTAAGTCAAGCGGGAGGCTATGCTGGGGCCAACGTCCTGACTTTC. It yields the protein CASSLSQAGGYAGANVLTF.

The chain has TRBV6-1 and TRBJ2-7; perhaps TRBD2 as D (6 bases). Between the trimmed V and J ends, which lost 4 bases and 1 base, there was a span of 11 bases. This CDR3 has 14 amino acids. CDR1 is MNHNS, CDR2 SASEGT, per germline. The CDR3, as DNA: TGTGCCAGCAGTGGGGTCGGGAGATCCTACGAGCAGTACTTC. Translated, it gives CASSGVGRSYEQYF.

The chain combines TRBV7-9 with TRBJ2-1, with 10 bases identical to TRBD1. This CDR3 has 17 amino acids. V shed 5 bases and J 6 bases; nucleotides not matched to a gene: 13. Germline CDR1 is SEHNR and CDR2 is FQNEAQ (reference sequence). For the CDR3, the DNA is TGTGCCAGCAGCCACCGGGACAGGGGCTGGGCAGGCAATGAGCAGTTCTTC. It codes for CASSHRDRGWAGNEQFF. The whole variable domain, remainder taken from reference TRBV7-9 and TRBJ2-1, is DTGVSQNPRHKITKRGQNVTFRCDPISEHNRLYWYRQTLGQGPEFLTYFQNEAQLEKSRLLSDRFSAERPKGSFSTLEIQRTEQGDSAMYLCASSHRDRGWAGNEQFFGPGTRLTVL.

V usage is TRBV9 and J usage is TRBJ2-7; tentative D call: TRBD2 (5 bases). V gave up 4 bases and J gave up 1 base, with 12 bases separating them. The germline gives CDR1 SGDLS, CDR2 YYNGEE. This CDR3 is built from 14 residues. The chain's CDR3 is CASSPRGYSYEQYF. CDR3 coding DNA: TGTGCCAGCAGCCCCAGAGGGTATTCCTACGAGCAGTACTTC.